The TCR beta chain described here comes from a study of graft-versus-host responses after intestinal transplantation. Study summary: Multivisceral, liver-intestinal, or isolated intestinal grafts were transplanted into recipients.

On this clone: The antigen is unknown.

Findings and caveats of the study: With peak circulating GvH clone levels came an association with early post-transplant HvG declines. GvH clones detected in recipient marrow included some appearing first in ileum or blood.

The assay was immunoSEQ multiplex PCR, and TCRdb's table has in-frame clones only and misses some. Of about 39,000 clones in the sample, 90% to 95% were seen once. The CDR3 contains 15 residues. Trimming shortened V by 4 bases and J by 0 bases, and 13 bases separated the two germline ends. The germline gives CDR1 LGHNA, CDR2 YSLEER. The chain employs TRBV4-3 and TRBJ2-7; D ambiguous. The origin of this receptor is a human donor who was the organ donor for an intestinal transplant. Sequencing was performed on unstimulated CD8+ T cells sorted from spleen or lymph node cells, taken before transplant. CDR3 loop: CASSPRSSGSYEQYF. The CDR3 nucleotides are TGCGCCAGCAGCCCCCGGAGTAGTGGCTCCTACGAGCAGTACTTC.